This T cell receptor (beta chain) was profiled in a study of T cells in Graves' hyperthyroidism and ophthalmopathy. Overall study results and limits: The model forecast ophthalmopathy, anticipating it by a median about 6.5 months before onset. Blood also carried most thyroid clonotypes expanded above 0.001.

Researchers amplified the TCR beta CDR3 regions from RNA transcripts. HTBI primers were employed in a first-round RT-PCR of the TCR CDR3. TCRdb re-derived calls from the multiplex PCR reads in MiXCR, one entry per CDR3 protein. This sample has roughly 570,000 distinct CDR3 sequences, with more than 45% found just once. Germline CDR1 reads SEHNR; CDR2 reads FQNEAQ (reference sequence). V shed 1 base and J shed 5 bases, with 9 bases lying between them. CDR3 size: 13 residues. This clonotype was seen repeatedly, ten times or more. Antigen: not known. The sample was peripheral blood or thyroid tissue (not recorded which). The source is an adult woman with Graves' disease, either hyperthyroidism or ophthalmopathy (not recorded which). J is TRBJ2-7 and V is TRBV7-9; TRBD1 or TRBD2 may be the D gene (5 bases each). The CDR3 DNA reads TGTGCCAGCAGCTTAGGAGGGGTGAACGAGCAGTACTTC. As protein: CASSLGGVNEQYF.